These T cell receptor beta chains were read from a single sample in a study of blood T cell repertoires in COVID-19. Clones were read by immunoSEQ multiplex PCR, and TCRdb kept only the in-frame ones, dropping some. The sample has about 270,000 clones, 81% seen once. Sequenced: peripheral blood. Source of these receptors: a woman aged 60 to 75 with active or convalescent COVID-19. The CDR3 runs from the conserved cysteine through the conserved F or W. Each record gives: J gene, clone size, V gene, D gene, CDR3 protein, CDR3 DNA. The D gene is left open where the match is weak. Size is omitted from some rows. Given values are once, few, many or a class for expanded clones.

>TRBJ1-1|.|TRBV25-1|.
CASREDTEAFF
TGTGCCAGCAGGGAGGACACTGAAGCTTTCTTT
>TRBJ1-1|.|TRBV30|TRBD1
CAWSVGTTGGIWAFF
TGTGCCTGGAGTGTAGGTACGACAGGGGGAATATGGGCTTTCTTT
>TRBJ1-4|.|TRBV1|.
CTSSQVYRARLLNEKLFF
TGCACCAGCAGCCAAGTATACAGGGCCCGGCTCCTTAATGAAAAACTGTTTTTT
>TRBJ1-4|.|TRBV11-2|.
CASSRSGSTNEKLFF
TGTGCCAGCAGCCGATCGGGGTCAACTAATGAAAAACTGTTTTTT
>TRBJ1-2|.|TRBV19|.
CASSMTAGFGYTF
TGTGCCAGTAGTATGACCGCGGGGTTTGGCTACACCTTC
>TRBJ2-2|.|TRBV4-1|TRBD1
CASSPIPGTGLFTGELFF
TGCGCCAGCAGCCCCATACCGGGGACAGGGCTGTTTACCGGGGAGCTGTTTTTT
>TRBJ1-1|.|TRBV5-1|.
CASSLATGNTEAFF
TGCGCCAGCAGCTTGGCCACGGGGAACACTGAAGCTTTCTTT
>TRBJ1-2|few|TRBV5-6|.
CASSRAGRGYGYTF
TGTGCCAGCAGCCGGGCAGGGAGGGGGTATGGCTACACCTTC
>TRBJ2-2|few|TRBV5-4|.
CASSPQSNTVTGELFF
TGTGCCAGCAGCCCCCAGTCGAATACCGTTACCGGGGAGCTGTTTTTT
>TRBJ1-2|few|TRBV7-6|.
CASSASEGEGYTF
TGTGCCAGCAGCGCGTCGGAGGGCGAAGGCTACACCTTC
>TRBJ1-1|.|TRBV4-1|TRBD1
CASQRIGTGTYEAFF
TGCGCCAGCCAGAGGATAGGGACAGGGACTTATGAAGCTTTCTTT
>TRBJ2-1|.|TRBV7-7|.
CASSLGSRGGPYNEQFF
TGTGCCAGCAGCTTAGGGTCGAGGGGGGGCCCTTACAATGAGCAGTTCTTC
>TRBJ1-6|.|TRBV6-5|.
CASRSPGEALHF
TGTGCCAGCAGGTCCCCGGGGGAGGCCCTCCACTTT
>TRBJ1-2|.|TRBV11-2|TRBD1
CASSLDRRQGAHGYTF
TGTGCCAGCAGCTTAGATCGTAGACAGGGGGCCCATGGCTACACCTTC
>TRBJ1-1|.|TRBV7-8|.
CASSRGRARMNTEAFF
TGTGCCAGCAGCCGAGGGCGGGCTCGCATGAACACTGAAGCTTTCTTT
>TRBJ1-2|.|TRBV5-6|TRBD1
CASSPGTGGKRGYTF
TGTGCCAGCAGCCCAGGGACAGGCGGTAAAAGGGGCTACACCTTC
>TRBJ1-3|.|TRBV4-2|.
CASSQVNSGGRAGNTIYF
TGTGCCAGCAGCCAAGTCAACTCGGGGGGACGGGCTGGAAACACCATATATTTT
>TRBJ2-7|.|TRBV6-5|TRBD2
CASSYSGRGGYEQYF
TGTGCCAGCAGTTACTCAGGCCGCGGGGGCTACGAGCAGTACTTC
>TRBJ2-7|.|TRBV28|TRBD2
CASSTGLAGRERYF
TGTGCCAGCAGCACCGGACTAGCGGGACGGGAAAGGTACTTC
>TRBJ2-5|.|TRBV3-1/TRBV3-2|TRBD2
CASSQGLAGGPAETQYF
TGTGCCAGCAGCCAGGGGCTAGCGGGGGGGCCCGCGGAGACCCAGTACTTC
>TRBJ1-4|.|TRBV3-1/TRBV3-2|.
CASSQVGGGSEKLFF
TGTGCCAGCAGCCAAGTGGGAGGAGGTAGCGAAAAACTGTTTTTT
>TRBJ2-2|.|TRBV6-5|.
CASIGTDTGELFF
TGTGCCAGCATTGGGACTGACACCGGGGAGCTGTTTTTT
>TRBJ1-2|few|TRBV27|.
CASSSPLRGGYGYTF
TGTGCCAGCAGTTCTCCTCTCAGGGGTGGCTATGGCTACACCTTC
>TRBJ1-4|.|TRBV10-2|.
CASRRDTELFF
TGCGCCAGCAGGCGGGATACCGAGCTGTTTTTT
>TRBJ1-3|.|TRBV29-1|TRBD1
CSAPGQGGNTIYF
TGCAGCGCTCCGGGACAGGGTGGAAACACCATATATTTT
>TRBJ2-1|.|TRBV1|.
CTSSQEVAGFSYNEQFF
TGCACCAGCAGCCAAGAGGTAGCGGGGTTCTCCTACAATGAGCAGTTCTTC
>TRBJ1-1|.|TRBV7-8|.
CASSLGRVNTEAFF
TGTGCCAGCAGCTTGGGCAGGGTGAACACTGAAGCTTTCTTT
>TRBJ1-3|.|TRBV6-6|TRBD1
CASRLETGPGNTIYF
TGTGCCAGCAGACTAGAGACAGGGCCTGGAAACACCATATATTTT
>TRBJ1-5|once|TRBV20-1|TRBD1
CRRQGGKPQHF
TGCAGACGACAGGGAGGAAAGCCCCAGCATTTT
>TRBJ2-1|.|TRBV13|.
CASSQPGVYEEQFF
TGTGCCAGCAGCCAACCCGGGGTCTACGAGGAGCAGTTCTTC
>TRBJ1-2|.|TRBV12-3/TRBV12-4|TRBD1
CASRRTGDYGYTF
TGTGCCAGCAGGCGGACAGGGGACTATGGCTACACCTTC
>TRBJ1-2|.|TRBV9|.
CASSDRQVGYGYTF
TGTGCCAGCAGCGACCGACAGGTCGGCTATGGCTACACCTTC
>TRBJ1-1|once|TRBV2|.
CASSWERSNTEAFF
TGTGCCAGCTCCTGGGAGCGCTCAAACACTGAAGCTTTCTTT
>TRBJ2-7|.|TRBV7-2|TRBD2
CASSSSSGTRREQYF
TGTGCCAGCAGCTCCTCTAGCGGGACCCGACGGGAGCAGTACTTC
>TRBJ1-3|.|TRBV11-2|.
CASSPLHRAGNTIYF
TGTGCCAGCAGCCCCCTCCACAGGGCTGGAAACACCATATATTTT
>TRBJ1-5|.|TRBV5-8|.
CASSLGTGWGQPQHF
TGTGCCAGCAGCTTGGGAACAGGGTGGGGTCAGCCCCAGCATTTT
>TRBJ2-1|.|TRBV18|TRBD1
CASSPPSGGSYNEQFF
TGTGCCAGCTCACCTCCATCAGGGGGCTCCTACAATGAGCAGTTCTTC
>TRBJ1-6|few|TRBV4-1|.
CASSQEAQGNSPLHF
TGCGCCAGCAGCCAAGAAGCGCAGGGTAATTCACCCCTCCACTTT
>TRBJ1-4|.|TRBV19|.
CASSISPTTNEKLFF
TGTGCCAGTAGTATATCCCCCACAACTAATGAAAAACTGTTTTTT
>TRBJ2-3|.|TRBV11-2|TRBD1
CASSAWTGARDTQYF
TGTGCCAGCAGCGCCTGGACAGGTGCTCGTGATACGCAGTATTTT
>TRBJ1-3|few|TRBV5-5|TRBD1
CASSLAGGTGTGNTIYF
TGTGCCAGCAGCTTGGCCGGTGGGACAGGGACTGGAAACACCATATATTTT
>TRBJ1-4|once|TRBV14|TRBD1
CASSQYTGTGSEKLFF
TGTGCCAGCAGCCAATATACCGGGACAGGGTCCGAAAAACTGTTTTTT
>TRBJ1-4|.|TRBV9|TRBD1
CASSWSGTGDEKLFF
TGTGCCAGCAGCTGGAGCGGGACAGGGGATGAAAAACTGTTTTTT
>TRBJ2-7|.|TRBV3-1/TRBV3-2|TRBD1
CASSPRTGYEQYF
TGTGCCAGCAGTCCACGGACAGGCTACGAGCAGTACTTC
>TRBJ2-2|.|TRBV9|TRBD1
CASSVTGTGGKDGELFF
TGTGCCAGCAGCGTTACCGGGACAGGGGGTAAAGACGGGGAGCTGTTTTTT
>TRBJ2-3|once|TRBV10-1|TRBD2
CASSPSGDIDTQYF
TGCGCCAGCAGTCCTAGCGGGGATATTGATACGCAGTATTTT
>TRBJ2-7|.|TRBV7-9|TRBD1
CASSLSMTGNEQYF
TGTGCCAGCAGCCTTAGTATGACAGGGAACGAGCAGTACTTC
>TRBJ2-2|once|TRBV9|.
CASSVRRGSNTGELFF
TGTGCCAGCAGCGTCAGGAGGGGCTCGAACACCGGGGAGCTGTTTTTT
>TRBJ2-2|.|TRBV19|TRBD1
CASKKDRGHTGELFF
TGTGCCAGTAAGAAAGACAGGGGGCACACCGGGGAGCTGTTTTTT
>TRBJ2-7|.|TRBV30|TRBD1
CAWRRQGAHEQYF
TGTGCCTGGAGGAGACAGGGGGCACACGAGCAGTACTTC
>TRBJ1-4|.|TRBV19|TRBD1
CASSPPGQGTNEKLFF
TGTGCCAGTAGTCCCCCGGGACAGGGGACTAATGAAAAACTGTTTTTT